The next 10 T cell receptor beta chains were all read from a single sample in a study of blood T cell repertoires in COVID-19. Sequencing was performed with immunoSEQ multiplex PCR; in TCRdb, only in-frame clones are kept and a portion is missing. The table shows about 150,000 clones, with approximately 82% occurring only once. Sequences were obtained from peripheral blood. The receptors shown here come from a woman at least 80 years old with active or convalescent COVID-19.

The chain links TRBV27 to TRBJ2-7; 7 bases fit TRBD2. Trimming at V came to 8 bases and at J to 4 bases, leaving 8 bases not matched to a gene. Germline V gives CDR1 MNHEY, CDR2 SMNVEV (reference sequence). The length of the CDR3 is 13 residues. CDR3 amino acids: CASCILGGYEQYF. In DNA, the CDR3 is TGTGCCAGCTGTATCCTCGGGGGGTACGAGCAGTACTTC.

The chain is built from TRBV27 and TRBJ2-2; 9 bases fit TRBD1. With 4 bases clipped from V and 1 base from J, the junction kept 1 base outside the gene matches. This CDR3 region has 15 residues. CDR1 is MNHEY, CDR2 SMNVEV, per germline (reference sequence). The CDR3 is CASSWGQGNTGELFF. The CDR3 DNA follows: TGTGCCAGCAGTTGGGGACAGGGGAACACCGGGGAGCTGTTTTTT.

This clone was observed a handful of times. The chain has TRBV11-2 and TRBJ1-3; D unclear. CDR3 length equals 17 residues. The germline V gene encodes CDR1 SGHAT and CDR2 FQNNGV. V shed 1 base and J shed 0 bases, with 13 bases lying between them. CDR3 sequence reads: CASSLGGPWSSGNTIYF. The CDR3 nucleotides are TGTGCCAGCAGCTTAGGAGGCCCATGGAGCTCTGGAAACACCATATATTTT. Based on the CDR3 plus reference TRBV11-2 and TRBJ1-3, the full variable domain is EAGVAQSPRYKIIEKRQSVAFWCNPISGHATLYWYQQILGQGPKLLIQFQNNGVVDDSQLPKDRFSAERLKGVDSTLKIQPAKLEDSAVYLCASSLGGPWSSGNTIYFGEGSWLTVV.

This clone was seen only once. The rearrangement links TRBV10-2 to TRBJ2-3; 9 positions match TRBD2. This CDR3 spans 17 amino acids. Germline CDR1 reads WSHSY; CDR2 reads SAAADI. V shed 2 bases, J shed 0 bases, and the junction held 6 bases outside the gene matches. The CDR3 protein is CASSEARLAESTDTQYF. In DNA form, the CDR3 reads TGCGCCAGCAGTGAGGCTCGACTAGCGGAGAGCACAGATACGCAGTATTTT.

V gene TRBV29-1 combines with J gene TRBJ1-2; TRBD1 matches at 7 bases. The ends lost 3 bases at V and 4 bases at J; junction bases unmatched: 20. Per the germline V gene, CDR1 is SQVTM and CDR2 is ANQGSEA. This CDR3 spans 18 amino acids. CDR3 amino acids: CSVEHGPWEGGGFYGYTF. CDR3 DNA: TGCAGCGTTGAGCACGGCCCTTGGGAAGGGGGCGGCTTCTATGGCTACACCTTC.

In its sample, this clone was seen once. This chain connects TRBV5-5 to TRBJ2-7; D is possibly TRBD1 (6 bases). The germline V and J ends were trimmed by 3 bases and 3 bases, with 10 bases remaining between them. The germline V gene has CDR1 SGHKS and CDR2 YYEKEE (reference sequence). The CDR3 length is 13 residues. Here the CDR3 reads CASSSTGLYEQYF. The CDR3 DNA sequence: TGTGCCAGCAGCTCAACAGGGCTCTACGAGCAGTACTTC.

V and J are TRBV11-3 and TRBJ2-1; D remains ambiguous. V lost 2 bases and J lost 7, with 9 bases in between. Germline CDR1 SGHNT, CDR2 YENEEA. The CDR3 consists of 13 residues. The CDR3 DNA reads TGTGCCAGCAGCTTAAACTCCGCTAATGAGCAGTTCTTC. As protein: CASSLNSANEQFF.

The CDR3 is CASSWGGGATNEKLFF. In DNA form, the CDR3 reads TGTGCCAGCAGTTGGGGGGGCGGAGCAACTAATGAAAAACTGTTTTTT. V gene TRBV6-5 combines with J gene TRBJ1-4, with D possibly TRBD1 on 6 matching bases. V lost 4 bases and J lost 0, with 12 bases in between. This CDR3 spans 16 amino acids. Germline-derived CDR1 and CDR2 are MNHEY and SVGAGI.

This sequence joins TRBV4-1 and TRBJ2-7; 8 bases fit TRBD1. The V and J ends lost 4 bases and 5 bases, in that order; junction bases with no gene match: 10. The CDR3 has 15 amino acids. Germline CDR1 MGHRA, CDR2 YSYEKL. The CDR3 coding sequence is TGCGCCAGCAGCCCCCAAGGGCAGGGGGCGCACGAGCAGTACTTC. Translating gives CASSPQGQGAHEQYF.

CDR3 loop: CASSARGDTYNSPLHF. The CDR3 DNA reads TGTGCCAGCAGCGCGCGGGGGGACACCTATAATTCACCCCTCCACTTT. The chain is built from TRBV7-9 and TRBJ1-6, with D possibly being TRBD1 (6 bases). CDR1 is SEHNR and CDR2 is FQNEAQ in the germline V gene (reference sequence). Deletions cut 5 bases from V and 2 bases from J, with 13 bases between. CDR3 length: 16 residues.